One and the same sample provided the 31 T cell receptor beta chains below, sequenced in a study of blood T cell repertoires in COVID-19. TCRdb keeps only in-frame clones here, not all; method: immunoSEQ multiplex PCR. The data hold around 160,000 clones, with 80% to 90% observed a single time. The sample comprised peripheral blood. These TCRs come from a man aged 55-75 years with acute or convalescent COVID-19.

V gene TRBV28 combines with J gene TRBJ2-1; 10 nucleotides line up with TRBD2. Germline trimming cut 8 bases from V and 0 bases from J; bases unmatched to any gene: 7. Germline loops: CDR1 MDHEN, CDR2 SYDVKM. This CDR3 has 16 residues. In DNA form, the CDR3 reads TGTGCCAGCCTTACGCGACTAGCGGGCTCCTACAATGAGCAGTTCTTC. Its protein product is CASLTRLAGSYNEQFF.

The chain combines TRBV27 with TRBJ1-5, with a tentative D call TRBD1 (6 bases). CDR1 and CDR2 (germline): MNHEY, SMNVEV (reference sequence). This CDR3 spans 14 amino acids. V was pared by 3 bases and J by 7 bases, with 13 bases between. DNA of the CDR3: TGTGCCAGCAGTTTCCAGGGGTCCAGGCAGCCCCAGCATTTT. This gives the protein CASSFQGSRQPQHF.

This clone was seen a single time. The chain joins TRBV3-1 (or the pseudogene TRBV3-2) to TRBJ2-5; weak D call: TRBD1 (6 bases). Germline CDR1 reads LGHDT; CDR2 reads YNNKEL (reference sequence). Trimming took 0 bases from V and 4 from J, leaving 6 bases between them. The CDR3 consists of 13 residues. For the CDR3, the DNA is TGTGCCAGCAGCCAAGAAGGGGGAGAGACCCAGTACTTC. As protein: CASSQEGGETQYF.

This clone was observed a handful of times. The chain recombines TRBV4-1 with TRBJ1-5; 10 nucleotides match TRBD1. The CDR3 runs 18 residues. The V segment lost 3 bases and the J segment 3 bases; nucleotides outside the gene matches: 11. CDR1 is MGHRA and CDR2 is YSYEKL in the germline V gene. The CDR3 here is CASSQRQGAILINQPQHF. CDR3 nucleotide sequence: TGCGCCAGCAGCCAGAGACAGGGGGCGATTCTTATCAATCAGCCCCAGCATTTT.

The CDR3 coding sequence is TGCGCCAGCAGCTTGAAGGGCTCTTCGGGGGAGACCCAGTACTTC. Translation gives CASSLKGSSGETQYF. The chain combines TRBV5-1 with TRBJ2-5; possibly TRBD2 for D (5 bases). This CDR3 spans 15 amino acids. Germline CDR1 SGHRS, CDR2 YFSETQ. V dropped 1 base and J dropped 5 bases, with 15 bases sitting between them.

This chain connects TRBV4-1 to TRBJ2-7; no definite D call. CDR1 and CDR2 from the germline V gene are MGHRA and YSYEKL. V lost 2 bases and J 3 bases, leaving 8 bases between the germline ends. The length of the CDR3 is 13 residues. The CDR3 region is CASSQSRSYEQYF. The CDR3 bases are TGCGCCAGCAGCCAATCCCGCAGCTACGAGCAGTACTTC.

V usage is TRBV5-4 and J usage is TRBJ2-4, with D possibly being TRBD2 (6 bases). CDR1 is SGHNT and CDR2 is YYREEE in the germline V gene (reference sequence). There are 18 residues in the CDR3. V was clipped by 3 bases and J by 1 base, with 20 bases between them. The CDR3 loop is CASSSPIAGSVAKNIQYF. CDR3 in DNA: TGTGCCAGCAGCTCGCCAATAGCCGGGAGCGTGGCCAAAAACATTCAGTACTTC.

This sequence joins TRBV28 and TRBJ1-5; D is perhaps TRBD1 (5 bases). Trimming removed 7 bases from V and 4 bases from J, with 17 bases in between. This CDR3 has 15 amino acids. The V gene's germline CDR1 is MDHEN and CDR2 SYDVKM. CDR3 loop: CASTYSGTYNQPQHF. The DNA of the CDR3 is TGTGCCAGCACATACTCCGGGACTTATAATCAGCCCCAGCATTTT.

The chain uses TRBV18 and TRBJ2-7, with 11 bases aligning to TRBD1. Germline V gene lookup returns CDR1 KGHSH and CDR2 LQKENI. Trimming removed 6 bases from V and 2 bases from J; junction bases left unmatched: 9. This CDR3 has 16 residues. The CDR3 spells CASSPQGQGGPYEQYF. The CDR3, as DNA: TGTGCCAGCTCCCCGCAGGGACAGGGGGGACCCTACGAGCAGTACTTC.

The V call is TRBV3-1 (or the pseudogene TRBV3-2), the J call TRBJ1-6; TRBD1 might be the D (6 bases). Germline-derived CDR1 and CDR2 are LGHDT and YNNKEL (reference sequence). V dropped 1 base and J dropped 4 bases, with 8 bases sitting between them. This CDR3 is built from 15 residues. CDR3: CASSQGQGYNSPLHF. The CDR3 region has the DNA TGTGCCAGCAGCCAAGGGCAGGGGTATAATTCACCCCTCCACTTT.

The genes are TRBV5-4 and TRBJ2-3; weak D call: TRBD2 (6 bases). Trimming shortened V by 1 base and J by 0 bases, and 12 bases separated the two germline ends. Per the germline V gene, CDR1 is SGHNT and CDR2 is YYREEE (reference sequence). The CDR3 runs 16 residues. The CDR3 DNA reads TGTGCCAGCAGCTTGACCGGGAGCCCGAGCACAGATACGCAGTATTTT. It encodes CASSLTGSPSTDTQYF.

This chain links TRBV10-3 with TRBJ2-3; D is possibly TRBD1 (5 bases). This CDR3 spans 13 amino acids. In germline, CDR1 is ENHRY, CDR2 SYGVKD. Trimming took 10 bases from V and 3 from J, leaving 14 bases between them. The CDR3 loop reads CATVQVRTDTQYF. The CDR3 DNA reads TGTGCCACCGTACAGGTACGGACAGATACGCAGTATTTT.

Only a few counts were recorded for this clone. This chain connects TRBV28 to TRBJ2-7; no clear D gene. The CDR3 is made up of 11 amino acids. Germline loops: CDR1 MDHEN, CDR2 SYDVKM. V gave up 6 bases and J gave up 8 bases, with 11 bases separating them. This CDR3 reads CASRQEYKQYF. The CDR3, as DNA: TGTGCCAGCAGGCAAGAGTATAAGCAGTACTTC.

The chain is built from TRBV9 and TRBJ1-1; D uncertain. CDR1 is SGDLS, CDR2 YYNGEE, per germline. The V end was cut by 0 bases, the J end by 0 bases, with 6 bases between. The CDR3 sequence is 14 residues long. CDR3 nucleotides: TGTGCCAGCAGCGTAGGCCAGATGAACACTGAAGCTTTCTTT. This encodes CASSVGQMNTEAFF.

V gene TRBV12-3 or TRBV12-4 combines with J gene TRBJ1-1, with D possibly TRBD1 on 5 matching bases. V shed 1 base and J shed 11 bases, with 14 bases lying between them. The CDR3 consists of 13 residues. The CDR3 protein is CASSLDAHRSAFF. In DNA form, the CDR3 reads TGTGCCAGCAGTTTAGACGCACACAGGAGCGCTTTCTTT.

The chain uses TRBV14 and TRBJ1-2; D is ambiguous. The germline CDR1 and CDR2 sequences are SGHDN and FVKESK. The CDR3 contains 13 residues. Trimming shortened V by 0 bases and J by 4 bases, and 6 bases separated the two germline ends. The CDR3 sequence: CASSQDSSYGYTF. CDR3 nucleotide sequence: TGTGCCAGCAGCCAAGATAGCAGCTATGGCTACACCTTC.

The V call is TRBV27, the J call TRBJ1-5; D gene uncertain. In germline, CDR1 is MNHEY, CDR2 SMNVEV (reference sequence). The CDR3 has 13 residues. Trimming shortened V by 5 bases and J by 0 bases, and 5 bases separated the two germline ends. The CDR3 DNA reads TGTGCCAGCAGTCACAATAGCAATCAGCCCCAGCATTTT. Translating it yields CASSHNSNQPQHF.

The gene calls are TRBV19 and TRBJ2-3, with a tentative D call TRBD1 (6 bases). Trimming removed 4 bases from V and 1 base from J, with 9 bases in between. The CDR3 is made up of 14 amino acids. Germline V gene sequence: CDR1 LNHDA, CDR2 SQIVND (reference sequence). The CDR3 region has the DNA TGTGCCAGTAGTACGAACAGGGGCACAGATACGCAGTATTTT. Protein: CASSTNRGTDTQYF. The full variable domain, completed using reference TRBV19 and TRBJ2-3, is DGGITQSPKYLFRKEGQNVTLSCEQNLNHDAMYWYRQDPGQGLRLIYYSQIVNDFQKGDIAEGYSVSREKKESFPLTVTSAQKNPTAFYLCASSTNRGTDTQYFGPGTRLTVL.

The CDR3 DNA reads TGTGCCAGCAGCTTGAAGGGGGCGAGAGGAAACACCATATATTTT. This translates into CASSLKGARGNTIYF. The gene calls are TRBV5-8 and TRBJ1-3; 7 bases agree with TRBD1. The V segment lost 1 base and the J segment 4 bases; nucleotides outside the gene matches: 5. There are 15 residues in the CDR3. Per germline, CDR1 SGHTS and CDR2 YDEGEE.

The chain has TRBV9 and TRBJ2-7, with 8 bases aligning to TRBD1. Germline V CDR1 and CDR2: SGDLS, YYNGEE. The CDR3 runs to 14 residues. The ends lost 4 bases at V and 3 bases at J; junction bases unmatched: 6. The CDR3 bases are TGTGCCAGCAGCCCCCGGGACAGGTTCTACGAGCAGTACTTC. Protein: CASSPRDRFYEQYF.

The chain joins TRBV5-1 to TRBJ1-3; possibly TRBD1 for D (5 bases). CDR1 and CDR2 from the germline V gene are SGHRS and YFSETQ. The length of the CDR3 is 15 residues. V was trimmed by 0 bases and J by 0 bases, leaving 7 bases between them. Written as DNA, the CDR3 is TGCGCCAGCAGCTTGGGGGGCTTCTCTGGAAACACCATATATTTT. This translates into CASSLGGFSGNTIYF.

This clone has just one count. The chain uses TRBV2 and TRBJ1-1; 8 nucleotides line up with TRBD1. In germline, CDR1 is SNHLY, CDR2 FYNNEI. The ends lost 7 bases at V and 6 bases at J; junction bases unmatched: 4. The CDR3 is 12 amino acids. The CDR3 protein is CASTDRAAEAFF. CDR3 DNA: TGTGCCAGCACGGACAGGGCGGCTGAAGCTTTCTTT.

The CDR3 sequence is CASRRRTGDGIYGYTF. For the CDR3, the DNA is TGTGCCAGCAGGCGCCGAACAGGGGATGGAATCTATGGCTACACCTTC. The chain recombines TRBV28 with TRBJ1-2; 7 bases map to TRBD1. The V segment lost 6 bases and the J segment 4 bases; nucleotides outside the gene matches: 14. The germline V gene encodes CDR1 MDHEN and CDR2 SYDVKM. The CDR3 sequence is 16 residues long.

This chain's CDR3 is CASSPVGAGLNTGELFF. The DNA of the CDR3 is TGTGCCAGCAGCCCAGTCGGGGCGGGACTTAACACCGGGGAGCTGTTTTTT. The chain carries TRBV5-4 and TRBJ2-2; D may be TRBD2 (6 bases). This CDR3 has 17 residues. Looked up from germline, CDR1 is SGHNT and CDR2 is YYREEE (reference sequence). V was shortened by 4 bases and J by 2 bases, with 18 bases between the two germline ends.

This chain uses TRBV19 with TRBJ2-2, with TRBD2 identical over 10 bases. Germline CDR1 is LNHDA and CDR2 is SQIVND (reference sequence). There are 15 residues in the CDR3. J lost 6 bases, V lost 4 bases, and 5 bases had no gene match. The CDR3 nucleotides are TGTGCCAGTAGTACCGGGACTAGCGTAGCCGGGGAGCTGTTTTTT. This codes for CASSTGTSVAGELFF. The whole variable domain, remainder taken from reference TRBV19 and TRBJ2-2, is DGGITQSPKYLFRKEGQNVTLSCEQNLNHDAMYWYRQDPGQGLRLIYYSQIVNDFQKGDIAEGYSVSREKKESFPLTVTSAQKNPTAFYLCASSTGTSVAGELFFGEGSRLTVL.

The rearrangement joins TRBV30 to TRBJ1-2, with TRBD1 matching over 8 bases. The CDR3 extends over 13 amino acids. Unmatched junction bases numbered 6, after V lost 3 bases and J lost 6 bases. Germline V gene sequence: CDR1 GTSNPN, CDR2 SVGIG (reference sequence). The CDR3 spells CAWSRDRPNGYTF. The CDR3 nucleotides read TGTGCCTGGAGCCGGGACAGGCCAAATGGCTACACCTTC.

The genes are TRBV6-6 and TRBJ1-2, with D possibly matching TRBD1 (6 bases). The germline gives CDR1 MNHNY, CDR2 SVGAGI (reference sequence). Trimming left V 5 bases short and J 4 bases short, with 17 bases between. The CDR3 contains 15 residues. The CDR3 is CASSPPPGAGYGYTF. In DNA form, the CDR3 reads TGTGCCAGCAGTCCCCCCCCAGGGGCCGGCTATGGCTACACCTTC.

The CDR3 bases are TGTGCCAGCAGCTCGGACACGAACACTGAAGCTTTCTTT. Amino acid sequence: CASSSDTNTEAFF. The chain links TRBV7-8 to TRBJ1-1; possible D gene TRBD1, 5 bases. The CDR3 loop spans 13 amino acids. V was cut by 4 bases and J by 1 base, with 7 bases left in between. Germline V gene data show CDR1 as SGHVS and CDR2 as FQNEAQ. The full variable domain, its missing parts supplied by reference TRBV7-8 and TRBJ1-1, is GAGVSQSPRYKVAKRGQDVALRCDPISGHVSLFWYQQALGQGPEFLTYFQNEAQLDKSGLPSDRFFAERPEGSVSTLKIQRTQQEDSAVYLCASSSDTNTEAFFGQGTRLTVV.

This clone was detected many times. The chain uses TRBV27 and TRBJ2-7, with D possibly being TRBD2 (7 bases). The germline V gene has CDR1 MNHEY and CDR2 SMNVEV (reference sequence). V lost 5 bases to trimming and J lost 4 bases, with 18 bases between them. This CDR3 region has 15 residues. CDR3 sequence reads: CASSPEAGQVYEQYF. In DNA, the CDR3 is TGTGCCAGCAGTCCAGAAGCGGGACAAGTTTACGAGCAGTACTTC.

The rearrangement uses TRBV6-4 and TRBJ2-1; the match to TRBD2 covers 7 bases. Germline CDR1 is MRHNA and CDR2 is SNTAGT. The CDR3 extends over 13 amino acids. J gave up 13 bases and V 0 bases, and 6 bases lay outside the gene matches. CDR3: CASSDSTGTKQFF. The CDR3 DNA reads TGTGCCAGCAGTGACTCCACCGGGACTAAACAGTTCTTC.

The gene calls are TRBV29-1 and TRBJ1-2; 9 positions match TRBD1. Germline V gene sequence: CDR1 SQVTM, CDR2 ANQGSEA. The V segment lost 3 bases and the J segment 4 bases; nucleotides outside the gene matches: 6. This CDR3 spans 14 amino acids. This CDR3 reads CSVDSPDRGYGYTF. DNA for the CDR3: TGCAGCGTTGACTCCCCGGACAGGGGCTATGGCTACACCTTC.